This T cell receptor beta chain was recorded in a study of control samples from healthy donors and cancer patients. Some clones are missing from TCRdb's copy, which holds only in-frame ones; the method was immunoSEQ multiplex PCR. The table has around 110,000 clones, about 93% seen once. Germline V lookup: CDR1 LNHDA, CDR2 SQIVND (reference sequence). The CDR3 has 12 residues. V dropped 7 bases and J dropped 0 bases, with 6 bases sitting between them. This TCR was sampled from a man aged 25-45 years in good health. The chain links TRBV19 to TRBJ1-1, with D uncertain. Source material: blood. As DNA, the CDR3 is TGTGCCAGTAACAGAATGAACACTGAAGCTTTCTTT. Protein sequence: CASNRMNTEAFF. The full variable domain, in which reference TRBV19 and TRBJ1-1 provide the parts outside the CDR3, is DGGITQSPKYLFRKEGQNVTLSCEQNLNHDAMYWYRQDPGQGLRLIYYSQIVNDFQKGDIAEGYSVSREKKESFPLTVTSAQKNPTAFYLCASNRMNTEAFFGQGTRLTVV.